A single sample gave rise to the 18 T cell receptor beta chains below, sequenced in a study of T-cell memory formation after mild COVID-19. TCRdb re-called the 5' RACE reads with MiXCR, one entry per CDR3 protein. The sample holds 210,000 or so distinct CDR3 sequences, about 17% seen once. What was sequenced was PBMCs or a T cell subset sorted from them (not recorded which). The source of these receptors is an adult woman who had mild COVID-19 (a few samples of this study predate the infection). Cell type and time point are not known.

This chain links TRBV3-1 with TRBJ1-1, with D tentatively TRBD1 (5 bases). The CDR3 length is 15 residues. From germline, CDR1 is LGHDT and CDR2 YNNKEL (reference sequence). V was shortened by 5 bases and J by 0 bases, with 13 bases between the two germline ends. In DNA form, the CDR3 reads TGTGCCAGCAGCGTGGGACTCACCCTGAACACTGAAGCTTTCTTT. It is translated as CASSVGLTLNTEAFF. The full variable domain, its missing parts supplied by reference TRBV3-1 and TRBJ1-1, is DTAVSQTPKYLVTQMGNDKSIKCEQNLGHDTMYWYKQDSKKFLKIMFSYNNKELIINETVPNRFSPKSPDKAHLNLHINSLELGDSAVYFCASSVGLTLNTEAFFGQGTRLTVV.

This clonotype was detected only a few times. The chain joins TRBV9 to TRBJ2-7; no firm D call. CDR3 length: 14 residues. CDR1 is SGDLS and CDR2 is YYNGEE in the germline V gene. V gave up 2 bases and J gave up 1 base, with 10 bases separating them. The CDR3: CASSVFDQSYEQYF. CDR3 nucleotide sequence: TGTGCCAGCAGCGTGTTCGACCAATCCTACGAGCAGTACTTC.

In regard to this clonotype: An end of the junction differs from the germline gene, which may be a read error. V is TRBV7-9 and J is TRBJ1-2, with D unresolved. The CDR3 runs 13 residues. Germline V gene lookup returns CDR1 SEHNR and CDR2 FQNEAQ (reference sequence). CDR3 loop: CASSLAGYYSYTF. DNA of the CDR3: TGTGCCAGCAGCTTAGCAGGTTACTATAGCTACACCTTC.

The gene calls are TRBV6-1 and TRBJ1-1; weak D call: TRBD1 (6 bases). Germline V gene data show CDR1 as MNHNS and CDR2 as SASEGT. The CDR3 is made up of 14 amino acids. V lost 2 bases, J lost 4 bases, and 11 bases lay in between. In DNA, the CDR3 is TGTGCCAGCAGTGAAAGGGGAGGGGGCACTGAAGCTTTCTTT. This codes for CASSERGGGTEAFF.

This clonotype came up a few times. This chain connects TRBV7-6 to TRBJ1-5; D is ambiguous. Germline values: CDR1 SGHVS, CDR2 FNYEAQ. This CDR3 comprises 13 residues. V was shortened by 5 bases and J by 3 bases, with 8 bases between the two germline ends. CDR3 coding DNA: TGTGCCAGCAGCCGATTTAACAATCAGCCCCAGCATTTT. It yields the protein CASSRFNNQPQHF.

V and J are TRBV2 and TRBJ2-3, with TRBD2 matching over 15 bases. The V segment lost 1 base and the J segment 2 bases; nucleotides outside the gene matches: 10. Germline-derived CDR1 and CDR2 are SNHLY and FYNNEI. The CDR3 extends over 20 amino acids. Here the CDR3 reads CASSEVGLAGGKAHTDTQYF. CDR3 coding DNA: TGTGCCAGCAGTGAAGTCGGACTAGCGGGAGGGAAAGCCCACACAGATACGCAGTATTTT.

This clonotype was seen a few times. V gene TRBV12-3 or TRBV12-4 combines with J gene TRBJ2-7; the D gene could be TRBD1 or TRBD2 (6 bases each). V was shortened by 3 bases and J by 4 bases, with 19 bases between the two germline ends. This CDR3 is 16 amino acids long. Here the CDR3 reads CASSLGAQGGGYEQYF. CDR3 DNA sequence: TGTGCCAGCAGTTTGGGGGCACAGGGAGGAGGGTACGAGCAGTACTTC.

This clonotype appeared a few times. J is TRBJ2-1 and V is TRBV6-5; TRBD1 matches 8 bases. The germline gives CDR1 MNHEY, CDR2 SVGAGI. There are 16 residues in the CDR3. Germline trimming cut 4 bases from V and 9 bases from J; bases unmatched to any gene: 14. The CDR3 is CASSFDRGHVGSEQFF. The DNA of the CDR3 is TGTGCCAGCAGTTTCGACAGGGGACACGTAGGTTCTGAGCAGTTCTTC.

This clonotype was seen a handful of times. This chain links TRBV12-3 or TRBV12-4 with TRBJ2-1; 9 bases match TRBD1. V trimming: 5 bases; J trimming: 9 bases; junction bases outside the gene matches: 11. The length of the CDR3 is 15 residues. The CDR3: CASSHRDRVRPEQFF. The CDR3 DNA follows: TGTGCCAGCAGTCACCGGGACAGGGTCCGACCTGAGCAGTTCTTC.

The chain carries TRBV11-3 and TRBJ2-3; tentatively, D is TRBD1 or TRBD2 (6 bases each). V was clipped by 0 bases and J by 4 bases, with 11 bases between them. Per the germline V gene, CDR1 is SGHNT and CDR2 is YENEEA. This CDR3 comprises 15 residues. CDR3 bases: TGTGCCAGCAGCTTAGAAGTCGGGGGCTCAGATACGCAGTATTTT. It translates to CASSLEVGGSDTQYF.

CDR3 amino acids: CASSPLSNYGYTF. The CDR3 DNA follows: TGTGCCAGCAGTCCCCTGTCTAACTATGGCTACACCTTC. The chain couples TRBV12-3 or TRBV12-4 to TRBJ1-2; D is ambiguous. The CDR3 runs 13 residues. V was clipped by 5 bases and J by 0 bases, with 7 bases between them.

This clonotype was detected many times. Mismatch with germline at one junction end may stem from a read error. V usage is TRBV27 and J usage is TRBJ2-6; no definite D call. The CDR3 has 13 amino acids. Germline V gene lookup returns CDR1 MNHEY and CDR2 SMNVEV (reference sequence). DNA of the CDR3: TGTGCCAGCAGCTTATCTGGGGCCAACGTCCTGACTTTC. The encoded protein is CASSLSGANVLTF.

This clonotype was observed a few times. This rearrangement joins TRBV5-1 to TRBJ2-3, with TRBD1 matching 8 bases. The germline V gene has CDR1 SGHRS and CDR2 YFSETQ. The CDR3 is 15 residues long. J was trimmed by 1 base and V by 4 bases; bases with no gene match: 5. The DNA for the CDR3 is TGCGCCAGCAGCCAACAGGGGGTCGGCACAGATACGCAGTATTTT. Translating it yields CASSQQGVGTDTQYF.

J is TRBJ2-3 and V is TRBV9; D possibly corresponds to TRBD2 (6 bases). Germline CDR1 is SGDLS and CDR2 is YYNGEE. The CDR3 has 15 residues. Trimming took 1 base from V and 4 from J, leaving 13 bases between them. CDR3 protein: CASSVSASVADTQYF. Written as DNA, the CDR3 is TGTGCCAGCAGCGTAAGTGCTAGCGTCGCAGATACGCAGTATTTT.

This clonotype was observed a handful of times. The CDR3 nucleotides are TGCAGTGCTCTATTTGTGTCGGGTGCCAAAAACATTCAGTACTTC. Protein sequence: CSALFVSGAKNIQYF. J is TRBJ2-4 and V is TRBV20-1, with D unclear. The germline V and J ends were trimmed by 5 bases and 1 base, with 15 bases remaining between them. This CDR3 contains 15 residues. Germline CDR1 is DFQATT and CDR2 is SNEGSKA (reference sequence).

This clonotype was picked up a small number of times. The rearrangement links TRBV12-3 or TRBV12-4 to TRBJ2-3, with D perhaps TRBD2 (7 bases). Trimming took 6 bases from V and 4 from J, leaving 17 bases between them. The CDR3 consists of 15 residues. The CDR3 sequence: CASRWRGGLSDTQYF. The CDR3 coding sequence is TGTGCCAGCAGATGGAGGGGGGGCCTTTCAGATACGCAGTATTTT.

This sequence joins TRBV5-1 and TRBJ2-7, with 9 bases aligning to TRBD1. CDR1 and CDR2 from the germline V gene are SGHRS and YFSETQ. J lost 3 bases, V lost 5 bases, and 9 bases had no gene match. The CDR3 loop spans 15 amino acids. The CDR3 nucleotides are TGCGCCAGCAGAGCAAAGTGGGACAGGGTCTACGAGCAGTACTTC. Amino acids: CASRAKWDRVYEQYF.

This chain joins TRBV12-3 or TRBV12-4 and TRBJ1-5; TRBD1 matches 8 bases. Losses at the gene ends were 6 bases for V and 7 bases for J; bases not matched to a gene: 8. The CDR3 loop spans 14 amino acids. CDR3 in amino acids: CASSSDRGWQPQHF. CDR3 coding DNA: TGTGCCAGCAGCTCCGACAGGGGCTGGCAGCCCCAGCATTTT.